The present entry profiles one T cell receptor beta chain with its context. The antigen is not known. These data come from a study of T-cell memory formation after mild COVID-19. Regarding the study as a whole: Clones that got smaller from day 15 to 85 had even CD4/CD8, while clones growing later tipped toward CD4+. That cross-reactive memory joined was suggested by some responding clones appearing in pre-infection memory. Second-wave clones with a day 37 peak had unconfirmed SARS-CoV-2 specificity.

MiXCR was run by TCRdb on the 5' RACE reads, yielding one entry per CDR3 protein. The sample shows 200,000 to 300,000 distinct CDR3 sequences, roughly 15% of them seen only once. Deletions cut 0 bases from V and 6 bases from J, with 8 bases between. This CDR3 region has 14 residues. Germline values: CDR1 SNHLY, CDR2 FYNNEI. V is TRBV2 and J is TRBJ2-2, with a weak D call TRBD1 (5 bases). The sequence was obtained from an adult woman who had mild COVID-19 (a few samples of this study predate the infection). Cell type and time point are not known. Material for sequencing was PBMCs or a T cell subset sorted from them (not recorded which). For the CDR3, the DNA is TGTGCCAGCAGTGAAGCCCGACAGTCCGGGGAGCTGTTTTTT. Translation gives CASSEARQSGELFF.